In its sample, the clone carrying this TCR beta chain is medium-sized (0.01 to 0.1%). The antigen remains undetermined. The CDR3 has 17 amino acids. V dropped 3 bases and J dropped 0 bases, with 15 bases sitting between them. The germline gives CDR1 LNHDA, CDR2 SQIVND (reference sequence). This sample is part of a study of vaccination and CD4 T cells after COVID-19. Sequencing of the DNA from cultured CD4+ T cells was carried out with the Oncomine TCR Beta short-read assay. TCRdb re-called the PCR reads with MiXCR, one entry per CDR3 protein. The sample contains about 3,800 distinct CDR3 sequences, 13% to 15% of which appear only once. Sample treatment: approximately 9-day PBMC culture with coronavirus spike peptide pools or control peptides (ViraFEST assay). The ViraFEST method relied on peptide pools to expand antigen-specific T cells, followed by TCR sequencing.

The chain links TRBV19 to TRBJ1-5; D gene uncertain. The sample was CD4+ T cells from blood, cultured in vitro. This receptor was taken from a human donor who had recovered from COVID-19. CDR3 sequence: CASSIVGLVFSNQPQHF. The CDR3 region has the DNA TGTGCCAGTAGTATTGTTGGCTTGGTCTTTAGCAATCAGCCCCAGCATTTT.